The clone carrying this T cell receptor (beta chain) turned up a few times. The antigen remains undetermined. This entry comes from a study of post-analysis software for immune sequencing data. Study-wide context: Courses of disease covered relapsing-remitting, secondary progressive and progressive-relapsing multiple sclerosis. Findings and caveats of the study: Same-batch samples co-clustered strongly by F measure. Normalized Chao1 diversity was significantly reduced in patients versus controls. Several TRBV segments, TRBV5-6, TRBV5-1 and TRBV20-1 among them, were found more frequent in patients than controls.

Sequencing libraries made from TCR beta cDNA carried unique molecular identifiers. Yield was about 500,000 cDNA molecules from roughly 0.93 to 9.6 million T cells. TCRdb re-called the PCR reads through MiXCR, storing one row per CDR3 protein. This sample has 250,000 to 300,000 distinct CDR3 sequences; 30% to 45% occur once, and the top ten carry around 4.8%. Germline V gene sequence: CDR1 DFQATT, CDR2 SNEGSKA (reference sequence). The ends lost 6 bases at V and 0 bases at J; junction bases unmatched: 4. This CDR3 contains 15 residues. This chain connects TRBV20-1 to TRBJ2-2, with TRBD2 identical over 10 bases. The clonotype was recovered from a girl aged 10 to 17 with multiple sclerosis. The material sequenced was blood. The CDR3 reads CSAISGGSNTGELFF. The CDR3 DNA follows: TGCAGTGCCATTAGCGGGGGGTCGAACACCGGGGAGCTGTTTTTT.